These 23 T cell receptor beta chains were all obtained from the same sample, sequenced in a study of PD-1 blockade in classical Hodgkin lymphoma. Time point reported: newly diagnosed, previously untreated cHL patient sample. The method was immunoSEQ multiplex PCR; TCRdb's version includes in-frame clones alone and lacks a portion of them. The sample includes tens of thousands of clones, approximately 90% of them seen just once. The source material was peripheral blood mononuclear cells (PBMCs). These receptors came from a human donor with classical Hodgkin lymphoma.

The V call is TRBV18, the J call TRBJ2-7; D might be TRBD1 (6 bases). Germline CDR1 reads KGHSH; CDR2 reads LQKENI. The V end was cut by 2 bases, the J end by 0 bases, with 11 bases between. This CDR3 has 15 residues. The CDR3 region is CASSPGGSLSYEQYF. In nucleotides, the CDR3 is TGTGCCAGCTCACCAGGGGGCAGCCTCTCCTACGAGCAGTACTTC.

This clone was observed a single time. The V call is TRBV11-2, the J call TRBJ2-7, with TRBD1 matching over 9 bases. CDR1 and CDR2 (germline): SGHAT, FQNNGV. The trim removed 5 bases at V and 6 bases at J, leaving 11 bases unmatched. The CDR3 loop spans 15 amino acids. The CDR3, as DNA: TGTGCCAGCAGCCCAGCCGGACAGGGGAAATTCGAGCAGTACTTC. Translation gives CASSPAGQGKFEQYF.

Only one count was recorded for this clone. The genes are TRBV9 and TRBJ1-1; 8 nucleotides agree with TRBD1. V shed 7 bases, J shed 0 bases, and the junction held 5 bases outside the gene matches. Germline CDR1 SGDLS, CDR2 YYNGEE. CDR3 length: 14 residues. CDR3 sequence reads: CASDRTGLNTEAFF. DNA of the CDR3: TGTGCCAGCGATAGGACAGGGCTGAACACTGAAGCTTTCTTT.

V usage is TRBV7-9 and J usage is TRBJ1-2; 7 bases agree with TRBD1. J lost 2 bases, V lost 5 bases, and 5 bases had no gene match. CDR3 size: 14 residues. Germline assignment: CDR1 SEHNR and CDR2 FQNEAQ (reference sequence). This CDR3 reads CASSSQGENYGYTF. The CDR3 coding sequence is TGTGCCAGCAGCAGCCAGGGGGAGAACTATGGCTACACCTTC.

CDR3 bases: TGTGCCAGCAGCGGACGGACTGGTGGAGATACGCAGTATTTT. The encoded protein is CASSGRTGGDTQYF. The chain couples TRBV9 to TRBJ2-3; D is perhaps TRBD2 (5 bases). Trimming shortened V by 3 bases and J by 5 bases, and 13 bases separated the two germline ends. Per the germline V gene, CDR1 is SGDLS and CDR2 is YYNGEE. CDR3 length: 14 residues.

The chain recombines TRBV5-1 with TRBJ1-6, with D unclear. V lost 4 bases, J lost 9 bases, and 14 bases lay in between. The germline CDR1 and CDR2 sequences are SGHRS and YFSETQ. The CDR3 has 14 amino acids. CDR3 DNA: TGCGCCAGCAGCCCGACGGGTGACGGTTCACCCCTCCACTTT. Amino acids: CASSPTGDGSPLHF.

The chain links TRBV5-1 to TRBJ2-7; 13 bases fit TRBD2. The CDR3 contains 14 residues. The junction had 5 bases not matched to a gene; V was cut back by 5 bases and J by 6 bases. Germline lookup yields CDR1 SGHRS and CDR2 YFSETQ. This chain's CDR3 is CASRRTSGSTEQYF. DNA of the CDR3: TGCGCCAGCAGACGGACTAGCGGGAGCACCGAGCAGTACTTC.

CDR3 DNA: TGTGCCAGCAGTTTGTTGGCAGACGAGCAGTACTTC. This encodes CASSLLADEQYF. The chain combines TRBV28 with TRBJ2-7, with D hard to call. In germline, CDR1 is MDHEN, CDR2 SYDVKM. This CDR3 is 12 amino acids long. V was trimmed by 3 bases and J by 5 bases, leaving 8 bases between them.

V is TRBV19 and J is TRBJ2-5; tentative D call: TRBD1 (5 bases). Germline values: CDR1 LNHDA, CDR2 SQIVND (reference sequence). The CDR3 runs to 13 residues. Between the trimmed V and J ends, which lost 4 bases and 1 base, there was a span of 7 bases. The CDR3, as DNA: TGTGCCAGTAGTACGACAGTCCAAGAGACCCAGTACTTC. This encodes CASSTTVQETQYF.

The chain joins TRBV18 to TRBJ2-1; 8 nucleotides match TRBD2. V shed 2 bases, J shed 3 bases, and the junction held 3 bases outside the gene matches. The CDR3 covers 15 residues. Germline assignment: CDR1 KGHSH and CDR2 LQKENI. This CDR3 reads CASSPTSGDYNEQFF. The DNA for the CDR3 is TGTGCCAGCTCACCAACTAGCGGAGACTACAATGAGCAGTTCTTC.

The V call is TRBV25-1, the J call TRBJ2-1; 8 nucleotides line up with TRBD2. The germline V gene has CDR1 MGHDK and CDR2 SYGVNS. Trimming at V came to 0 bases and at J to 2 bases, leaving 3 bases not matched to a gene. The CDR3 loop spans 16 amino acids. CDR3 sequence: CASSEYPGGTYNEQFF. CDR3 DNA sequence: TGTGCCAGCAGTGAATATCCGGGAGGGACCTACAATGAGCAGTTCTTC.

The chain joins TRBV7-2 to TRBJ1-1; D gene ambiguous. The V and J ends lost 5 bases and 1 base respectively, with 8 bases between them. This CDR3 comprises 13 residues. Germline lookup yields CDR1 SGHTA and CDR2 FQGNSA. As DNA, the CDR3 is TGTGCCAGCAGCGCGCACCCGAACACTGAAGCTTTCTTT. Translation gives CASSAHPNTEAFF.

The V gene is TRBV5-1, the J gene TRBJ2-1; 11 bases agree with TRBD2. The V segment lost 6 bases and the J segment 8 bases; nucleotides outside the gene matches: 7. CDR3 size: 14 residues. Germline V gene lookup returns CDR1 SGHRS and CDR2 YFSETQ. CDR3 sequence: CASTQTSGIDEQFF. The CDR3 DNA sequence: TGCGCCAGCACCCAGACTAGCGGGATCGATGAGCAGTTCTTC.

The rearrangement links TRBV6-1 to TRBJ1-5, with D perhaps matching TRBD1 (6 bases). CDR3 size: 17 residues. The V gene's germline CDR1 is MNHNS and CDR2 SASEGT. V was shortened by 2 bases and J by 0 bases, with 14 bases between the two germline ends. CDR3 DNA: TGTGCCAGCAGTGAACCAGGGGCGATTCTTAGCAATCAGCCCCAGCATTTT. As protein: CASSEPGAILSNQPQHF.

V gene TRBV4-3 combines with J gene TRBJ1-2; possibly TRBD1 for D (5 bases). Looked up from germline, CDR1 is LGHNA and CDR2 is YSLEER. This CDR3 is 14 amino acids long. Between the trimmed V and J ends, which lost 1 base and 9 bases, there was a span of 15 bases. The CDR3 coding sequence is TGCGCCAGCAGCCAAGTAGGAGGGGCTTTGAGCTACACCTTC. It specifies CASSQVGGALSYTF.

The J gene is TRBJ2-7, the V gene TRBV6-5; the match to TRBD1 covers 9 bases. V was pared by 5 bases and J by 2 bases, with 7 bases of the junction left unmatched. There are 15 residues in the CDR3. Germline assignment: CDR1 MNHEY and CDR2 SVGAGI. The CDR3 region has the DNA TGTGCCAGCAGTCCCGACAGGGGGAGGACCTACGAGCAGTACTTC. Amino acid sequence: CASSPDRGRTYEQYF.

V usage is TRBV7-2 and J usage is TRBJ2-5, with 13 bases that match TRBD2. Germline trimming cut 8 bases from V and 5 bases from J; bases unmatched to any gene: 11. The germline CDR1 and CDR2 sequences are SGHTA and FQGNSA. The CDR3 has 16 amino acids. The CDR3 is CASLLAGGSPGETQYF. CDR3 coding DNA: TGTGCCAGCTTACTAGCGGGAGGGTCGCCAGGGGAGACCCAGTACTTC.

CDR3 sequence (DNA): TGTGCCAGCAGCTTAGAGGGCGGGGTTTACAATGAGCAGTTCTTC. This codes for CASSLEGGVYNEQFF. V and J are TRBV7-2 and TRBJ2-1; tentatively, D is TRBD2 (6 bases). The CDR3 sequence is 15 residues long. V lost 1 base and J 4 bases, leaving 11 bases between the germline ends. CDR1 and CDR2 (germline): SGHTA, FQGNSA.

The V gene is TRBV21-1, the J gene TRBJ2-1; TRBD2, the D gene given by the table, was not confirmed from the DNA. TRBV21-1 is a documented pseudogene. The CDR3 contains 14 residues. The DNA of the CDR3 is TGTGCCAGCAGCAAACGAGGGCACGACAATGAGCAGTTCTTC. Residues: CASSKRGHDNEQFF.

The chain couples TRBV2 to TRBJ2-1; 12 nucleotides agree with TRBD1. V shed 9 bases and J 9 bases; nucleotides not matched to a gene: 6. CDR1 and CDR2 (germline): SNHLY, FYNNEI. The CDR3 has 13 residues. The chain's CDR3 is CASGGQGAVEQFF. The CDR3 DNA reads TGTGCCAGTGGGGGACAGGGGGCGGTTGAGCAGTTCTTC. The whole variable domain, remainder taken from reference TRBV2 and TRBJ2-1, is EPEVTQTPSHQVTQMGQEVILRCVPISNHLYFYWYRQILGQKVEFLVSFYNNEISEKSEIFDDQFSVERPDGSNFTLKIRSTKLEDSAMYFCASGGQGAVEQFFGPGTRLTVL.

The sample holds one count of this clone. This sequence joins TRBV11-2 and TRBJ1-5; D gene uncertain. CDR3 length: 15 residues. Trimming pared 1 base from V and 4 bases from J, leaving 11 bases between. Germline CDR1 reads SGHAT; CDR2 reads FQNNGV. The CDR3 DNA sequence: TGTGCCAGCAGCTTAGGTTCCAGAAGAAATCAGCCCCAGCATTTT. Translated: CASSLGSRRNQPQHF.

This clone was seen a single time. This sequence joins TRBV7-2 and TRBJ2-1; 7 nucleotides align to TRBD2. Germline CDR1 SGHTA, CDR2 FQGNSA. Unmatched junction bases numbered 3, after V lost 1 base and J lost 6 bases. The CDR3 sequence is 14 residues long. This chain's CDR3 is CASSLGGEGNEQFF. As DNA, the CDR3 is TGTGCCAGCAGCTTAGGTGGGGAGGGCAATGAGCAGTTCTTC.

This clone was seen once. J is TRBJ2-2 and V is TRBV4-2; 9 bases line up with TRBD2. The CDR3 extends over 16 amino acids. V shed 2 bases and J 1 base; nucleotides not matched to a gene: 2. Germline V gives CDR1 LGHNA, CDR2 YNFKEQ. CDR3 protein: CASSQFSGRNTGELFF. CDR3 nucleotides: TGTGCCAGCAGCCAATTTAGCGGGAGGAACACCGGGGAGCTGTTTTTT.